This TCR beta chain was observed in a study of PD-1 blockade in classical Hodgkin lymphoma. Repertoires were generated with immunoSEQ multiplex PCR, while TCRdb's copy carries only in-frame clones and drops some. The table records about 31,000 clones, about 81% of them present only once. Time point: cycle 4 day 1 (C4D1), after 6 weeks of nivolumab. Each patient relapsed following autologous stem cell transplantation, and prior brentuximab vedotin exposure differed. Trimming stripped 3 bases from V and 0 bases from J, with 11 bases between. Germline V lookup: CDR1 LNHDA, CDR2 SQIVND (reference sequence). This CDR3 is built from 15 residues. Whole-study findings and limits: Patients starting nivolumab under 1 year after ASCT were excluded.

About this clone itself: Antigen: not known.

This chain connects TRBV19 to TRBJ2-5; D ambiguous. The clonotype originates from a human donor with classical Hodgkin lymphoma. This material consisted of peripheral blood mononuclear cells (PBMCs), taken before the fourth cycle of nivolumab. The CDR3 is CASSIGRWYQETQYF. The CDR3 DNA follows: TGTGCCAGTAGTATCGGCCGATGGTACCAAGAGACCCAGTACTTC.